This section outlines one TCR beta chain sequence together with its context. The antigen remains unidentified. Healthy donors had no documented immune events, such as infections, while sampled. V was pared by 4 bases and J by 11 bases, with 11 bases of the junction left unmatched. Germline V gives CDR1 SGHNT, CDR2 YYREEE (reference sequence). The CDR3 contains 13 residues. This entry is derived from a study of identifying expanded T cells in peripheral blood. Clones were read by immunoSEQ multiplex PCR, and TCRdb kept only the in-frame ones, dropping some. The table lists more than 80,000 clones, roughly 88% of them singletons. Overall study findings and caveats: Roughly 1.2 clones differed between technical replicates, versus about 15 and 19 over time. Roughly two-week clone count variance significantly increased as total template count grew.

The chain links TRBV5-4 to TRBJ1-1, with 7 bases lining up with TRBD1. The clonotype originates from a person between 18 and 70 years old in good health. The sample comprised blood. In DNA form, the CDR3 reads TGTGCCAGCAGCACGAGGGACAGCCTGGGTGCTTTCTTT. Translated: CASSTRDSLGAFF.